The sequence of this T cell receptor (beta chain) was determined in a study of T cell changes during pregnancy in multiple sclerosis. Repertoires were generated with immunoSEQ multiplex PCR, while TCRdb's copy carries only in-frame clones and drops some. The sample shows roughly 35,000 clones, just over 90% of them seen only once. The TCR comes from a female donor with multiple sclerosis, enrolled in a pregnancy study. The sample consisted of CD4+ T cells from peripheral blood mononuclear cells, taken after pregnancy.

The CDR3 sequence: CASSDWDRGEIGEAFF. The CDR3, as DNA: TGCGCCAGCAGTGATTGGGACAGGGGAGAGATTGGTGAAGCTTTCTTT. The V call is TRBV5-1, the J call TRBJ1-1; 10 bases are a match to TRBD1. Germline-derived CDR1 and CDR2 are SGHRS and YFSETQ. The CDR3 has 16 amino acids. Trimming at V came to 5 bases and at J to 7 bases, leaving 14 bases not matched to a gene.